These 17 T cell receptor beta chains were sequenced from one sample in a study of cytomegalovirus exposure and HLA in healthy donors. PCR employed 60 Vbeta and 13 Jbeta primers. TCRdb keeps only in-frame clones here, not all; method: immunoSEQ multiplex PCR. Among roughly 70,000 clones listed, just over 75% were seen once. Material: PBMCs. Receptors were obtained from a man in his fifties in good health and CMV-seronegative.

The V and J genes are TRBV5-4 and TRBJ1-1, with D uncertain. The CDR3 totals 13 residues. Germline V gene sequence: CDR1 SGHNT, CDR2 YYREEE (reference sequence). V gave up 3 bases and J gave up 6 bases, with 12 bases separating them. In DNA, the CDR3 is TGTGCCAGCAGCTCACCCGGGGTCTCTGAAGCTTTCTTT. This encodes CASSSPGVSEAFF.

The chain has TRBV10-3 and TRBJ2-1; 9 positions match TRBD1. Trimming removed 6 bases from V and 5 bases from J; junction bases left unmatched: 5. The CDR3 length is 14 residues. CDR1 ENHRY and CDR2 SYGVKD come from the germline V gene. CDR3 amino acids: CAISRGQGDNEQFF. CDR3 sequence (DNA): TGTGCCATCAGCCGGGGACAGGGTGACAATGAGCAGTTCTTC.

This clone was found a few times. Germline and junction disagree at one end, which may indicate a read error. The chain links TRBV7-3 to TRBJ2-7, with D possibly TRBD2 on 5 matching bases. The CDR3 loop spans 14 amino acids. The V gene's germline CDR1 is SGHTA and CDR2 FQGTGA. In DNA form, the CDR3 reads TGTGCCAGCAGCCCCCTAGCATCCTCCCACGAGCAGTACTTC. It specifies CASSPLASSHEQYF.

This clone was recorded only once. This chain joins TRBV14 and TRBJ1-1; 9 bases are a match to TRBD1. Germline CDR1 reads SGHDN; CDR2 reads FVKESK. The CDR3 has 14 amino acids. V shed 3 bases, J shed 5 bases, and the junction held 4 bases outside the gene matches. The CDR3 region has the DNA TGTGCCAGCAGCCAGCCCGGGACAGGGACTGAAGCTTTCTTT. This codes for CASSQPGTGTEAFF.

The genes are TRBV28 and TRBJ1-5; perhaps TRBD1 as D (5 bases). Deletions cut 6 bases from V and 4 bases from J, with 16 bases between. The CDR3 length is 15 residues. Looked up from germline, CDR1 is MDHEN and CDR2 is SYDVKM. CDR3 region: CASRTTATGNQPQHF. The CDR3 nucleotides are TGTGCCAGCAGGACGACAGCGACTGGAAATCAGCCCCAGCATTTT.

This chain's CDR3 is CASSKIAGGPTDTQYF. DNA for the CDR3: TGTGCCAGCAGCAAAATAGCGGGGGGGCCAACAGATACGCAGTATTTT. The chain has TRBV9 and TRBJ2-3; 11 bases fit TRBD2. Germline V gene data show CDR1 as SGDLS and CDR2 as YYNGEE. V lost 4 bases to trimming and J lost 3 bases; unmatched junction nucleotides: 7. This CDR3 spans 16 amino acids. Supplemented by reference TRBV9 and TRBJ2-3, the full variable domain reads DSGVTQTPKHLITATGQRVTLRCSPRSGDLSVYWYQQSLDQGLQFLIQYYNGEERAKGNILERFSAQQFPDLHSELNLSSLELGDSALYFCASSKIAGGPTDTQYFGPGTRLTVL.

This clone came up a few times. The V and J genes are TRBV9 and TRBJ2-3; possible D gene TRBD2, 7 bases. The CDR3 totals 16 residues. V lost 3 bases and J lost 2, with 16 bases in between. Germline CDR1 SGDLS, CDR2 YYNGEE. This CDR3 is CASSALGGGLTDTQYF. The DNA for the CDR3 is TGTGCCAGCAGCGCTCTTGGGGGGGGCCTCACAGATACGCAGTATTTT.

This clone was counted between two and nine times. The CDR3 region has the DNA TGTGCCAGCAGCTTAGATGGTCCAGGGCGTCAGCCCCAGCATTTT. Protein product: CASSLDGPGRQPQHF. V is TRBV7-2 and J is TRBJ1-5, with a weak D call TRBD1 (5 bases). The CDR3 contains 15 residues. Trimming took 1 base from V and 6 from J, leaving 13 bases between them. Germline CDR1 and CDR2: SGHTA and FQGNSA.

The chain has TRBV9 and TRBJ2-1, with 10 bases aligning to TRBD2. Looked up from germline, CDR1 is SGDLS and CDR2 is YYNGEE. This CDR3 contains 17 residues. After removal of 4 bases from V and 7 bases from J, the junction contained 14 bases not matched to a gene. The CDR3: CASSYRWGLAGANEQFF. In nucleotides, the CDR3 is TGTGCCAGCAGCTACCGATGGGGGCTAGCGGGAGCTAATGAGCAGTTCTTC.

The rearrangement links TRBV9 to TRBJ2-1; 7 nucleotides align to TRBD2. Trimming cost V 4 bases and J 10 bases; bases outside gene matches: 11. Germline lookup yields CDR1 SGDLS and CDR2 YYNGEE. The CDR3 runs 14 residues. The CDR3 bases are TGTGCCAGCAGCCCGCGACAGCTCGGGGGGGAGCAGTTCTTC. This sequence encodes CASSPRQLGGEQFF.

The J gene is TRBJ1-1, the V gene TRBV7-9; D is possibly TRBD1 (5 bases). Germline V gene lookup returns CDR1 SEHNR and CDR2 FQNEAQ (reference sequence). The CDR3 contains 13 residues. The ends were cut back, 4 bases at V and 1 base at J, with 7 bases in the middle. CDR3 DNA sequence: TGTGCCAGCAGCTCGACAGAGAACACTGAAGCTTTCTTT. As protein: CASSSTENTEAFF.

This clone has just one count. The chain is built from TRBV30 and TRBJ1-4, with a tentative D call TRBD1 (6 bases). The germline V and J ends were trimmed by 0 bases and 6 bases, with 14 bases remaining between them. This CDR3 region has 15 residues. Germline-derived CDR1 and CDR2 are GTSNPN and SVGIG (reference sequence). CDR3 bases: TGTGCCTGGAGTGTCACCACAGGGCAATATGAAAAACTGTTTTTT. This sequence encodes CAWSVTTGQYEKLFF.

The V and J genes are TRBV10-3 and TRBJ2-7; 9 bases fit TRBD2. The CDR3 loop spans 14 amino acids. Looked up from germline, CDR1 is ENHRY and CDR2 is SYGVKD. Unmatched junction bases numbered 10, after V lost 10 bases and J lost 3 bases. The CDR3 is CATVAGDHFYEQYF. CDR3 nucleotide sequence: TGTGCCACCGTAGCGGGGGACCATTTCTACGAGCAGTACTTC.

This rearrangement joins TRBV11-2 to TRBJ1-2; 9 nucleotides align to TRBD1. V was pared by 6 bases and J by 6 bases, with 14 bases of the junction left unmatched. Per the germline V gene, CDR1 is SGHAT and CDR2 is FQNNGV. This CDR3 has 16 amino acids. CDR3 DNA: TGTGCCAGCAGTTCCCACCGGGACAGGGTATATGATGGCTACACCTTC. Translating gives CASSSHRDRVYDGYTF.

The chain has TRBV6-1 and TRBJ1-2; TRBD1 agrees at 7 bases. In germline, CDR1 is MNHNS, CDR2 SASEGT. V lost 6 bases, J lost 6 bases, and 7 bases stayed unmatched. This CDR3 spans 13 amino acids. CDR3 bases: TGTGCCAGCAGAAAGACTACAGGGGATGGCTACACCTTC. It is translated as CASRKTTGDGYTF.

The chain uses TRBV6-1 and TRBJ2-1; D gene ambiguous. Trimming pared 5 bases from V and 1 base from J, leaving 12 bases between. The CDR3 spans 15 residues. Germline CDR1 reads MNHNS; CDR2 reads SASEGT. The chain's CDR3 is CASSLFGGSYNEQFF. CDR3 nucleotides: TGTGCCAGCAGTCTTTTCGGCGGTTCCTACAATGAGCAGTTCTTC.

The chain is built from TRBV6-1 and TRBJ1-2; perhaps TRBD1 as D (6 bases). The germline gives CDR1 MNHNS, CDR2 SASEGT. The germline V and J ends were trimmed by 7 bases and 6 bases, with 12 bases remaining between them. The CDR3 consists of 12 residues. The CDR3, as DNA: TGTGCCAGCACGCGACAGGCCGATGGCTACACCTTC. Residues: CASTRQADGYTF.